Listed below are T cell receptor beta chains from one sample, sequenced in a study of cytomegalovirus exposure and HLA in healthy donors. Data came from immunoSEQ multiplex PCR; TCRdb stores just in-frame clones and leaves some out. The data contain some 200,000 clones, 70% to 80% of them singletons. Input material: PBMCs. The receptors here all came from a woman aged 45-59 years in good health and CMV-seronegative. The CDR3 runs from the conserved cysteine through the conserved F or W. A D gene is named only where the DNA matches it firmly. Size values are once, few and many counts, or a class for expanded clones, and some rows have none.

j_call v_call d_call clone_size cdr3_length cdr3_aa cdr3_nt
TRBJ1-1 TRBV18 TRBD1 . 14 CASSPTGGRTEAFF TGTGCCAGCTCTCCCACAGGGGGCAGGACTGAAGCTTTCTTT
TRBJ1-1 TRBV5-4 . . 12 CASSGVDTEAFF TGTGCCAGCTCGGGGGTCGACACTGAAGCTTTCTTT
TRBJ1-4 TRBV9 . . 15 CASSARLDIGEKLFF TGTGCCAGCAGCGCACGTCTTGATATCGGTGAAAAACTGTTTTTT
TRBJ1-2 TRBV9 . . 16 CASSVDGPPGIDGYTF TGTGCCAGCAGCGTAGACGGCCCCCCGGGAATCGATGGCTACACCTTC
TRBJ1-2 TRBV29-1 . once 15 CSVDPTLGADYGYTF TGCAGCGTTGACCCAACCCTGGGGGCGGACTATGGCTACACCTTC
TRBJ1-4 TRBV19 . . 15 CASSIVAATNEKLFF TGTGCCAGTAGTATAGTGGCAGCAACTAATGAAAAACTGTTTTTT
TRBJ1-2 TRBV30 TRBD1 . 14 CAWNPTGNLGGYTF TGTGCCTGGAACCCGACAGGGAACTTGGGTGGCTACACCTTC
TRBJ1-6 TRBV6-6 TRBD1 . 14 CASSTGGIDSPLHF TGTGCCAGCAGTACAGGGGGTATTGATTCACCCCTCCACTTT
TRBJ2-1 TRBV6-6 . . 16 CASSYSIRGSYNEQFF TGTGCCAGCAGTTACTCGATCAGGGGATCCTACAATGAGCAGTTCTTC
TRBJ2-3 TRBV7-6 . . 14 CASGLGSSTDTQYF TGTGCCAGCGGGCTCGGATCTAGCACAGATACGCAGTATTTT
TRBJ1-5 TRBV28 . . 13 CASSLLGGQPQHF TGTGCCAGCAGTTTATTGGGCGGGCAGCCCCAGCATTTT
TRBJ2-7 TRBV7-2 TRBD2 . 17 CASSLGLAGRTNYEQYF TGTGCCAGCAGCTTAGGATTAGCGGGACGGACTAACTACGAGCAGTACTTC
TRBJ2-4 TRBV9 TRBD2 . 14 CASSVGTSGGTQYF TGTGCCAGCAGCGTAGGTACTAGCGGGGGGACTCAGTACTTC
TRBJ1-4 TRBV25-1 . . 14 CASSEFAGYEKLFF TGTGCCAGCAGTGAATTTGCGGGTTATGAAAAACTGTTTTTT
TRBJ1-2 TRBV19 . . 14 CASSIPSGKGGYTF TGTGCCAGTAGTATCCCCTCCGGGAAGGGTGGCTACACCTTC
TRBJ1-1 TRBV20-1 . . 11 CSARREWRAFF TGCAGTGCTAGACGCGAGTGGAGAGCTTTCTTT
TRBJ1-1 TRBV18 TRBD1 . 14 CASSPDRGNTEAFF TGTGCCAGCTCACCGGACAGGGGAAACACTGAAGCTTTCTTT
TRBJ2-3 TRBV4-2 TRBD2 . 18 CASSQAVLAGDWADTQYF TGTGCCAGCAGCCAAGCTGTACTAGCGGGAGATTGGGCAGATACGCAGTATTTT
TRBJ2-3 TRBV28 TRBD1 . 15 CASSQTRGSTDTQYF TGTGCCAGCAGTCAGACCAGGGGGAGCACAGATACGCAGTATTTT
TRBJ2-7 TRBV11-2 . once 15 CASSSGQISSYEQYF TGTGCCAGCAGCTCTGGACAGATAAGCTCCTACGAGCAGTACTTC
TRBJ1-5 TRBV19 TRBD1 . 13 CASQDRGNQPQHF TGTGCCAGCCAAGACAGGGGGAATCAGCCCCAGCATTTT
TRBJ1-4 TRBV19 . . 14 CASMGNRRNEKLFF TGTGCCAGTATGGGCAACAGAAGAAATGAAAAACTGTTTTTT
TRBJ2-7 TRBV27 . few 15 CASSLSGLGVYEQYF TGTGCCAGCAGTTTATCGGGGCTTGGGGTCTACGAGCAGTACTTC
TRBJ2-7 TRBV6-6 . . 13 CASSSDRSYEQYF TGTGCCAGCAGCTCCGACAGGTCCTACGAGCAGTACTTC
TRBJ2-2 TRBV9 TRBD2 few 14 CASSAGTSVGELFF TGTGCCAGCAGCGCGGGGACTAGCGTCGGGGAGCTGTTTTTT
TRBJ2-7 TRBV7-8 . . 14 CASSLTRISYEQYF TGTGCCAGCAGCTTAACTAGGATTTCCTACGAGCAGTACTTC
TRBJ1-1 TRBV7-8 . few 14 CASCPPGRSTEAFF TGTGCCAGCTGCCCGCCCGGGAGAAGCACTGAAGCTTTCTTT
TRBJ1-5 TRBV9 . . 14 CASSSTISNQPQHF TGTGCCAGCAGCTCTACGATTAGCAATCAGCCCCAGCATTTT